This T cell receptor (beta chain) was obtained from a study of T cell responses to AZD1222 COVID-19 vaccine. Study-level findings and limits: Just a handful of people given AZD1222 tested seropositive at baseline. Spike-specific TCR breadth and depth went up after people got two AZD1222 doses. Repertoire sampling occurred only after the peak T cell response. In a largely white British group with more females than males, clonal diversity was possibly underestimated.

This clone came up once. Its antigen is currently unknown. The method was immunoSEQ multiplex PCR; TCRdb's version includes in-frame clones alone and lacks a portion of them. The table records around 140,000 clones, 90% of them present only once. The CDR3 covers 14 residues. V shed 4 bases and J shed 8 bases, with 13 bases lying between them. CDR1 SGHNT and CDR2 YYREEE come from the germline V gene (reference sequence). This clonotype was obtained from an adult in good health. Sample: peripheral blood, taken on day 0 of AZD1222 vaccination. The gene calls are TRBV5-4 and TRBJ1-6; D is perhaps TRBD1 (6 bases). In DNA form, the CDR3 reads TGTGCCAGCAGCGAGGGGGGCAGGGATTCACCCCTCCACTTT. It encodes CASSEGGRDSPLHF.